This T cell receptor beta chain was sequenced in a study of T cell clones after liver transplantation. Turning to the study itself: Samples came from ITN030ST, which attempted immunosuppression withdrawal within 2 years of liver transplantation. Apart from three HCV-positive recipients, transplants were for non-autoimmune, non-viral reasons.

CD3+CD4+ and CD3+CD8+ cells were FACS-sorted from thawed unstimulated PBMCs. Trimming stripped 10 bases from V and 0 bases from J, with 11 bases between. The germline V gene has CDR1 LNHDA and CDR2 SQIVND (reference sequence). The CDR3 consists of 13 residues. TCRdb's copy holds only in-frame clones and misses some; the assay was immunoSEQ multiplex PCR. This table holds tens of thousands of clones, about 82% found once. Specimen: CD4+ T cells from blood, collected around 45 months after liver transplant. This chain joins TRBV19 and TRBJ2-3, with D perhaps given as TRBD1 or TRBD2 (5 bases each). This receptor was identified in a human patient who received a liver transplant. The graft donor may have contributed some T cells. CDR3 sequence: CATRGLSTDTQYF. The CDR3 DNA sequence: TGTGCCACGAGGGGCCTCAGCACAGATACGCAGTATTTT.